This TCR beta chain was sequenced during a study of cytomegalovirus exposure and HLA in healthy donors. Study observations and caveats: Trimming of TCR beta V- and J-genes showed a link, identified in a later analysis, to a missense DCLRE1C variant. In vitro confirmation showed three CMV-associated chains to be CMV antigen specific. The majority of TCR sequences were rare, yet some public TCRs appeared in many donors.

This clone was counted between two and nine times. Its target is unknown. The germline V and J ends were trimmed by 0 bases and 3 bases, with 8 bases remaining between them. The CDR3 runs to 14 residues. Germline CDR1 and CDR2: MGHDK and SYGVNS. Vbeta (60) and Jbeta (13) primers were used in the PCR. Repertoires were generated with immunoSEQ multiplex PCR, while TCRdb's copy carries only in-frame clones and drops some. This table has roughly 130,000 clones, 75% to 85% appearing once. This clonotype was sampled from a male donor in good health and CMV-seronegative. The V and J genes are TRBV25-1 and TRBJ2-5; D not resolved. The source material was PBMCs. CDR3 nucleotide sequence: TGTGCCAGCAGTGAATACCGGAGAAAAGAGACCCAGTACTTC. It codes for CASSEYRRKETQYF.